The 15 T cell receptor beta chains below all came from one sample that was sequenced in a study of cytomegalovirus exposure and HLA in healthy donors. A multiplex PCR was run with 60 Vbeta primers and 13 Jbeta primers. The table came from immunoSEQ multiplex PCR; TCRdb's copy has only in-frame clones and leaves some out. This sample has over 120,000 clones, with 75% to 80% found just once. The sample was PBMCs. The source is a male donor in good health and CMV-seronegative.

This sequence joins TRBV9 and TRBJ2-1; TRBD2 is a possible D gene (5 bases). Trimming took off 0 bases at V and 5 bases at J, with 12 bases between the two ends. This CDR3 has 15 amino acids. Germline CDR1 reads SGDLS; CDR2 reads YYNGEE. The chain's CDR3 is CASSVGSANHNEQFF. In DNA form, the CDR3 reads TGTGCCAGCAGCGTAGGTAGCGCAAACCACAATGAGCAGTTCTTC.

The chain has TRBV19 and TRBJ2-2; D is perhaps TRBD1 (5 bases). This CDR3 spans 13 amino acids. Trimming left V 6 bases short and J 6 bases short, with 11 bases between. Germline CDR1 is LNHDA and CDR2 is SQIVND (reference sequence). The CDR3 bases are TGTGCCAGTAGACAGGACGAGGCCGGGGAGCTGTTTTTT. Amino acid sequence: CASRQDEAGELFF. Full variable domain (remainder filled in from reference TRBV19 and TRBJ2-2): DGGITQSPKYLFRKEGQNVTLSCEQNLNHDAMYWYRQDPGQGLRLIYYSQIVNDFQKGDIAEGYSVSREKKESFPLTVTSAQKNPTAFYLCASRQDEAGELFFGEGSRLTVL.

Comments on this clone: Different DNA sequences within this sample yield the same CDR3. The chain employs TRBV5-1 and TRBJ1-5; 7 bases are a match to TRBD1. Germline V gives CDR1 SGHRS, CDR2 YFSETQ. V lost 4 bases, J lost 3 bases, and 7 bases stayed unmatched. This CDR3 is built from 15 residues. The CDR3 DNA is TGCGCCAGCAGCGCCTGGACAGGAGTCAATCAGCCCCAGCATTTT. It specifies CASSAWTGVNQPQHF. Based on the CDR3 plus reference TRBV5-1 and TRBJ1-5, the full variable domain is KAGVTQTPRYLIKTRGQQVTLSCSPISGHRSVSWYQQTPGQGLQFLFEYFSETQRNKGNFPGRFSGRQFSNSRSEMNVSTLELGDSALYLCASSAWTGVNQPQHFGDGTRLSIL.

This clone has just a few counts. In DNA form, the CDR3 reads TGTGCCAGCAGTTCGGACAGGGAAACTGAAGCTTTCTTT. As protein: CASSSDRETEAFF. The J gene is TRBJ1-1, the V gene TRBV6-7; 8 bases agree with TRBD1. TRBV6-7 is designated an ORF whose function remains uncertain. V shed 4 bases and J 5 bases; nucleotides not matched to a gene: 3. The CDR3 is 13 residues long.

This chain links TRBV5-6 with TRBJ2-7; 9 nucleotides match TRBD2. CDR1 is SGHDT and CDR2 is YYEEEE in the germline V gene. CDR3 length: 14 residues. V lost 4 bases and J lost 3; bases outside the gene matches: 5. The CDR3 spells CASSGGTSSYEQYF. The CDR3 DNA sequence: TGTGCCAGCAGCGGGGGGACTAGCAGCTACGAGCAGTACTTC.

CDR3 region: CASSGGQSIFAGELFF. As DNA, the CDR3 is TGTGCCAGCAGTGGGGGACAGTCGATATTCGCCGGGGAGCTGTTTTTT. The gene calls are TRBV6-1 and TRBJ2-2, with 7 bases that match TRBD1. The CDR3 consists of 16 residues. The V gene end was trimmed by 4 bases and the J gene end by 6 bases; junction bases not matched to a gene: 11. In germline, CDR1 is MNHNS, CDR2 SASEGT.

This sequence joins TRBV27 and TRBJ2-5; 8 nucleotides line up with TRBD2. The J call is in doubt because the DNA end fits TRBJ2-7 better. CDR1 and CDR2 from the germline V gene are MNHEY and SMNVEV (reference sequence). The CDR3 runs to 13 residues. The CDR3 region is CASSPGGGYEQYF. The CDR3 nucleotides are TGTGCCAGCAGTCCCGGGGGGGGCTACGAGCAGTACTTC.

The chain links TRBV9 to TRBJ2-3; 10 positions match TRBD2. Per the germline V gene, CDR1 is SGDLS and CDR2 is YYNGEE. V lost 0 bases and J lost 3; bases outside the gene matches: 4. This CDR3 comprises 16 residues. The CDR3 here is CASSVALLAGTDTQYF. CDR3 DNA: TGTGCCAGCAGCGTAGCTCTACTAGCGGGGACAGATACGCAGTATTTT.

The CDR3 nucleotides read TGTGCCAGTAAGGAGGGCCCGAACACCGGGGAGCTGTTTTTT. Its translation is CASKEGPNTGELFF. The V call is TRBV19, the J call TRBJ2-2, with a possible D match to TRBD2 (6 bases). Trimming stripped 7 bases from V and 0 bases from J, with 9 bases between. The length of the CDR3 is 14 residues. Germline V gene lookup returns CDR1 LNHDA and CDR2 SQIVND (reference sequence). The variable domain in full, completed from reference TRBV19 and TRBJ2-2, reads DGGITQSPKYLFRKEGQNVTLSCEQNLNHDAMYWYRQDPGQGLRLIYYSQIVNDFQKGDIAEGYSVSREKKESFPLTVTSAQKNPTAFYLCASKEGPNTGELFFGEGSRLTVL.

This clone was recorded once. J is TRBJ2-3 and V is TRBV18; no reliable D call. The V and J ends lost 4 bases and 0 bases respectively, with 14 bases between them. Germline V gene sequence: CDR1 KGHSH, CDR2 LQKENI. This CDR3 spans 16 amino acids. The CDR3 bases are TGTGCCAGCTCACGACTCGAAGGTGCTAGCACAGATACGCAGTATTTT. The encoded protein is CASSRLEGASTDTQYF.

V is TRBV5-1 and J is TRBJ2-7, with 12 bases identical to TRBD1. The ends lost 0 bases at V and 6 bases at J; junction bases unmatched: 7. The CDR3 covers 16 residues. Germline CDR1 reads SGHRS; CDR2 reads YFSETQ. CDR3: CASSLVAGTGGFEQYF. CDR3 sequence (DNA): TGCGCCAGCAGCTTGGTCGCCGGGACAGGGGGCTTCGAGCAGTACTTC. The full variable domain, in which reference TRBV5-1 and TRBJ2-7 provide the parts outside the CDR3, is KAGVTQTPRYLIKTRGQQVTLSCSPISGHRSVSWYQQTPGQGLQFLFEYFSETQRNKGNFPGRFSGRQFSNSRSEMNVSTLELGDSALYLCASSLVAGTGGFEQYFGPGTRLTVT.

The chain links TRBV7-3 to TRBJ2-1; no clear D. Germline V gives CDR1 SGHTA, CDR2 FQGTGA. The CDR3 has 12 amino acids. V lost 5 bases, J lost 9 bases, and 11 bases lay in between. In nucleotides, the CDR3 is TGTGCCAGCAGCCCCCGGGTGGGTGAGCAGTTCTTC. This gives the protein CASSPRVGEQFF. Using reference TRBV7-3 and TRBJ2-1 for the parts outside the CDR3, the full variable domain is GAGVSQTPSNKVTEKGKYVELRCDPISGHTALYWYRQSLGQGPEFLIYFQGTGAADDSGLPNDRFFAVRPEGSVSTLKIQRTERGDSAVYLCASSPRVGEQFFGPGTRLTVL.

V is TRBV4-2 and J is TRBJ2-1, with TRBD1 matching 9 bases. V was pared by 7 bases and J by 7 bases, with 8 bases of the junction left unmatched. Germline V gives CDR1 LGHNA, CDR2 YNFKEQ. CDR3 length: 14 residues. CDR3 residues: CASTPGQGGNEQFF. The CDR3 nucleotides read TGTGCCAGCACGCCGGGACAGGGTGGGAATGAGCAGTTCTTC.

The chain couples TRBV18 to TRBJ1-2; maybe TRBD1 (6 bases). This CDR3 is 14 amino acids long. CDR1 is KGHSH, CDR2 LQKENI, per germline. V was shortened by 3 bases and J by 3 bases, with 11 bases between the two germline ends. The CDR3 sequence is CASSPDRTYYGYTF. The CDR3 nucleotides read TGTGCCAGCTCACCGGACAGAACCTACTATGGCTACACCTTC.

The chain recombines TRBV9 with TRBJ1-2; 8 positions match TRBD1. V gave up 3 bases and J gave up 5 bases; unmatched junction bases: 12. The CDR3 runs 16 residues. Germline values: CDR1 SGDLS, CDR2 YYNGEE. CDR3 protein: CASSALGAGGRYGYTF. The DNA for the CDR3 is TGTGCCAGCAGCGCGTTGGGCGCAGGGGGCAGATATGGCTACACCTTC. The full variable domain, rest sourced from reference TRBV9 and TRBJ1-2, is DSGVTQTPKHLITATGQRVTLRCSPRSGDLSVYWYQQSLDQGLQFLIQYYNGEERAKGNILERFSAQQFPDLHSELNLSSLELGDSALYFCASSALGAGGRYGYTFGSGTRLTVV.